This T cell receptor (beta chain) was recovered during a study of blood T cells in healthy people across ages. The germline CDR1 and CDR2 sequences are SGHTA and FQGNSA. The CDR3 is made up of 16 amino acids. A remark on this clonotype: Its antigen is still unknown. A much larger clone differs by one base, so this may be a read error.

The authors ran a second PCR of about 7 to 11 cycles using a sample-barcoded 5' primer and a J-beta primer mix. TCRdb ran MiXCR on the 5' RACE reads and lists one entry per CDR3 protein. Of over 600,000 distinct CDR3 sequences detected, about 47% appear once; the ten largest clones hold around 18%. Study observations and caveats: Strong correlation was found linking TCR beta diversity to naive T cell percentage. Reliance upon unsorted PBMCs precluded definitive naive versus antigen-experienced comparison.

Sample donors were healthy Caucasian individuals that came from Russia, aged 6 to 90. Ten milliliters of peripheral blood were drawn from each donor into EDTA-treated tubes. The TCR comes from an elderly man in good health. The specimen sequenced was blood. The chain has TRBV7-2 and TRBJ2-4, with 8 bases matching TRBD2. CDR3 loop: CAGSLGTSSAKNIQYF. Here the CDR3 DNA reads TGTGCCGGCAGCTTGGGGACTAGTAGTGCCAAAAACATTCAGTACTTC. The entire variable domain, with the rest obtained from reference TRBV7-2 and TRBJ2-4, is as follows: GAGVSQSPSNKVTEKGKDVELRCDPISGHTALYWYRQSLGQGLEFLIYFQGNSAPDKSGLPSDRFSAERTGGSVSTLTIQRTQQEDSAVYLCAGSLGTSSAKNIQYFGAGTRLSVL.